A selection of T cell receptor beta chains follows, all from one sample in a study of blood T cell repertoires in COVID-19. Sequenced by immunoSEQ multiplex PCR; TCRdb stores in-frame clones only, minus some. The sample records around 250,000 clones, approximately 84% being singletons. Sequencing was carried out using PBMCs or T cells enriched from blood (not recorded which). The receptors originated from a man younger than 35 who had recovered from COVID-19. The CDR3 runs from the conserved cysteine through the conserved F or W. D genes are given only for firm matches. Some rows have no size entry. The others give once, few or many, or a class for an expanded clone.

clone_size	v_call	d_call	j_call	cdr3_length	cdr3_aa	cdr3_nt
-	TRBV27	-	TRBJ2-2	15	CASSLGGVNTGELFF	TGTGCCAGCAGTTTAGGAGGGGTGAACACCGGGGAGCTGTTTTTT
-	TRBV21-1	-	TRBJ2-4	15	CASTGTGGDKNIQYF	TGTGCCAGCACTGGGACAGGGGGCGACAAAAACATTCAGTACTTC
-	TRBV7-9	-	TRBJ1-5	14	CASSLPGSNQPQHF	TGTGCCAGCAGCTTGCCCGGGAGCAATCAGCCCCAGCATTTT
-	TRBV5-1	TRBD2	TRBJ2-5	15	CASSGLAGVSDTQYF	TGCGCCAGCAGCGGACTAGCGGGAGTCTCGGACACCCAGTACTTC
-	TRBV18	-	TRBJ1-1	15	CASSPRSLITARAFF	TGTGCCAGCTCACCCCGGTCGCTTATTACAGCACGAGCTTTCTTT
-	TRBV11-3	TRBD2	TRBJ2-1	16	CASSGTSGSSYNEQFF	TGTGCCAGCAGCGGGACTAGCGGGAGCTCCTACAATGAGCAGTTCTTC
-	TRBV6-5	TRBD2	TRBJ2-7	16	CASSSRTSGTLYEQYF	TGTGCCAGCAGTTCCCGGACTAGCGGGACTCTCTACGAGCAGTACTTC
-	TRBV12-1	-	TRBJ2-2	15	CASSRRTSATGELFF	TGTGCCAGCAGCCGGCGGACTAGCGCCACCGGGGAGCTGTTTTTT
once	TRBV10-3	TRBD2	TRBJ2-5	19	CAISESPSGRENPQETQYF	TGTGCCATCAGTGAGTCGCCTAGCGGGAGGGAAAACCCCCAAGAGACCCAGTACTTC
-	TRBV2	TRBD1	TRBJ2-7	17	CASSEGTRDSGLYEQYF	TGTGCCAGCAGTGAAGGTACCCGGGACAGCGGCCTTTACGAGCAGTACTTC
-	TRBV12-3/TRBV12-4	-	TRBJ2-1	11	CATKGVNEQFF	TGTGCCACCAAAGGGGTCAATGAGCAGTTCTTC
-	TRBV13	TRBD1	TRBJ1-1	17	CASSLVDSQGVGTEAFF	TGTGCCAGCAGCTTAGTGGATTCGCAGGGGGTCGGGACTGAAGCTTTCTTT
-	TRBV19	-	TRBJ2-7	14	CASSRLAATYEQYF	TGTGCCAGTAGTAGATTAGCGGCAACCTACGAGCAGTACTTC
-	TRBV28	-	TRBJ2-7	12	CASRDQGSEQYF	TGTGCCAGCCGCGACCAGGGGAGCGAGCAGTACTTC
-	TRBV11-2	-	TRBJ1-2	12	CASSLRGYGYTF	TGTGCCAGCAGCCTACGGGGCTATGGCTACACCTTC
few	TRBV30	TRBD1	TRBJ1-1	13	CAWNRGLNTEAFF	TGTGCCTGGAACAGGGGGCTGAACACTGAAGCTTTCTTT
-	TRBV12-3/TRBV12-4	-	TRBJ2-1	12	CASSFRSGEQFF	TGTGCCAGCAGTTTCCGCTCCGGGGAGCAGTTCTTC
-	TRBV2	TRBD1	TRBJ2-1	14	CASSDGTVYNEQFF	TGTGCCAGCAGTGACGGGACAGTCTACAATGAGCAGTTCTTC
-	TRBV18	TRBD1	TRBJ2-7	16	CASSPPGTGRFYEQYF	TGTGCCAGCTCACCACCTGGGACAGGGCGGTTCTACGAGCAGTACTTC
-	TRBV12-3/TRBV12-4	TRBD1	TRBJ2-2	13	CASSFRGSGELFF	TGTGCCAGCAGTTTCAGGGGGAGTGGGGAGCTGTTTTTT
-	TRBV24-1	TRBD1	TRBJ2-2	16	CATSDLQGADTGELFF	TGTGCCACCAGTGATTTGCAGGGGGCAGACACCGGGGAGCTGTTTTTT
-	TRBV12-3/TRBV12-4	-	TRBJ2-7	12	CASSFGPSEQYF	TGTGCCAGCAGTTTTGGGCCATCCGAGCAGTACTTC
-	TRBV6-5	TRBD1	TRBJ1-1	15	CASSYSKGAGTEAFF	TGTGCCAGCAGTTACTCTAAGGGGGCGGGAACTGAAGCTTTCTTT
many	TRBV6-1	TRBD2	TRBJ2-3	14	CASSDLAGADTQYF	TGTGCCAGCAGTGACCTAGCGGGAGCAGATACGCAGTATTTT
-	TRBV7-2	TRBD2	TRBJ2-3	16	CASSLGWTGGGDTQYF	TGTGCCAGCAGCTTAGGGTGGACGGGGGGTGGAGATACGCAGTATTTT
-	TRBV7-8	TRBD1	TRBJ1-3	15	CASRPTGGSGNTIYF	TGTGCCAGCAGGCCGACAGGGGGCTCTGGAAACACCATATATTTT
-	TRBV19	TRBD1	TRBJ1-2	15	CASSRPTGGNYGYTF	TGTGCCAGTAGTAGGCCGACAGGGGGTAACTATGGCTACACCTTC
once	TRBV2	TRBD1	TRBJ1-5	17	CASSDQNSGTGPQPQHF	TGTGCCAGCAGCGACCAAAACTCCGGGACAGGGCCTCAGCCCCAGCATTTT
-	TRBV7-2	TRBD2	TRBJ2-7	15	CASSLLAGVAYEQYF	TGTGCCAGCAGCTTACTAGCGGGCGTCGCCTACGAGCAGTACTTC
-	TRBV30	-	TRBJ2-7	12	CAWTGGPGEQYF	TGTGCCTGGACAGGGGGGCCGGGCGAGCAGTACTTC
-	TRBV2	-	TRBJ2-1	11	CASRRREEQFF	TGTGCCAGCAGAAGACGGGAAGAGCAGTTCTTC
-	TRBV11-3	TRBD1	TRBJ1-1	12	CASSLRTGEAFF	TGTGCCAGCAGCTTAAGGACAGGGGAAGCTTTCTTT
-	TRBV12-5	-	TRBJ1-5	13	CASGQTGNQPQHF	TGTGCTAGTGGGCAGACAGGCAATCAGCCCCAGCATTTT
-	TRBV12-3/TRBV12-4	-	TRBJ1-5	13	CASSRQSNQPQHF	TGTGCCAGCAGTCGACAGAGCAATCAGCCCCAGCATTTT
-	TRBV2	-	TRBJ1-2	13	CASSESLGGGYTF	TGTGCCAGCAGTGAGAGCCTTGGCGGTGGCTACACCTTC
once	TRBV6-5	-	TRBJ1-5	12	CASSQSRGPQHF	TGTGCCAGCAGCCAATCCAGGGGGCCCCAGCATTTT
-	TRBV9	TRBD2	TRBJ2-3	18	CASSVFVSSGRTPDTQYF	TGTGCCAGCAGCGTATTCGTCTCTAGCGGGAGGACTCCAGATACGCAGTATTTT
-	TRBV7-9	-	TRBJ2-6	16	CASSLVGSSGANVLTF	TGTGCCAGCAGCTTAGTGGGCAGCTCTGGGGCCAACGTCCTGACTTTC
-	TRBV19	TRBD1	TRBJ1-5	15	CASSIGEGAYQPQHF	TGTGCCAGTAGTATTGGAGAGGGGGCTTATCAGCCCCAGCATTTT
-	TRBV3-1/TRBV3-2	-	TRBJ2-1	17	CASSSPVARNSYNEQFF	TGTGCCAGCAGCTCGCCTGTTGCGCGGAACTCCTACAATGAGCAGTTCTTC